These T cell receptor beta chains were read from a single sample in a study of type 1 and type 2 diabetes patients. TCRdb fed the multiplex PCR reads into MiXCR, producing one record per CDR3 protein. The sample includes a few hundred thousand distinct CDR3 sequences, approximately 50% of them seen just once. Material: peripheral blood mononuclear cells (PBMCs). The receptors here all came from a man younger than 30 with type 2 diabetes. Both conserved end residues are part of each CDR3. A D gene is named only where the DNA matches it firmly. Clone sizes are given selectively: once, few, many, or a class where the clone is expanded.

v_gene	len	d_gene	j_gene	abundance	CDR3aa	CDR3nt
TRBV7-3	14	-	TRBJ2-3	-	CASNAGTSTDTQYF	TGTGCCAGCAACGCGGGTACTAGCACAGATACGCAGTATTTT
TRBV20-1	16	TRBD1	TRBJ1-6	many	CSARDETWTGSSPLHF	TGCAGTGCTAGAGATGAGACATGGACAGGTAGCTCACCCCTCCACTTT
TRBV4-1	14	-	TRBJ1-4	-	CASSQGVEDEKLFF	TGCGCCAGCAGCCAAGGGGTTGAGGATGAAAAACTGTTTTTT
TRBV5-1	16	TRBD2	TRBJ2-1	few	CASSLYYSGRGNEQFF	TGCGCCAGCAGCTTGTATTATAGCGGGAGGGGGAATGAGCAGTTCTTC
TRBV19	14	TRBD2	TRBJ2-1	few	CASNGLAGGHEQFF	TGTGCCAGTAATGGACTAGCGGGGGGCCATGAGCAGTTCTTC
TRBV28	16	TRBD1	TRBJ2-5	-	CASSDPGQTWQETQYF	TGTGCCAGCAGTGATCCGGGACAGACTTGGCAAGAGACCCAGTACTTC
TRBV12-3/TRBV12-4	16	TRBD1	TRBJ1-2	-	CASSPRDSLFKYGYTF	TGTGCCAGCAGTCCCCGGGACAGTTTATTTAAGTATGGCTACACCTTC
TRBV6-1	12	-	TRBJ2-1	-	CASSLLGNEQFF	TGTGCCAGCTCCCTCCTGGGCAATGAGCAGTTCTTC
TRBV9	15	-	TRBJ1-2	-	CASSVTGLTNYGYTF	TGTGCCAGCAGCGTTACAGGGTTAACTAACTATGGCTACACCTTC
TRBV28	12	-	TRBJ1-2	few	CASRTTIYGYTF	TGTGCCAGCAGGACAACTATCTATGGCTACACCTTC
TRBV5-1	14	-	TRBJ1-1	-	CASSQTRGNTEAFF	TGCGCCAGCAGCCAAACACGGGGGAACACTGAAGCTTTCTTT
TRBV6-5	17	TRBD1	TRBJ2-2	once	CASKKGRGQGIPGELFF	TGTGCCAGCAAAAAGGGTCGGGGACAGGGGATCCCCGGGGAGCTGTTTTTT
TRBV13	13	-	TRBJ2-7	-	CASMLARGYEQYF	TGTGCCAGTATGCTAGCCAGGGGTTACGAGCAGTACTTC
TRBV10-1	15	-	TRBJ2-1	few	CASRSRDSHGDEQFF	TGCGCCAGCAGGTCCAGGGACTCCCATGGGGATGAGCAGTTCTTC
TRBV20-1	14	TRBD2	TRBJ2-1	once	CSAAQTSFDNEQFF	TGCAGTGCCGCTCAGACTAGCTTCGACAATGAGCAGTTCTTC
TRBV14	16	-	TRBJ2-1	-	CASSQVAGFTSEEQFF	TGTGCCAGCAGCCAAGTCGCGGGCTTTACCTCAGAGGAGCAGTTCTTC
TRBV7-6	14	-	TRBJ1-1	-	CASRPYFGDTEAFF	TGTGCCAGCAGGCCTTATTTTGGTGACACTGAAGCTTTCTTT
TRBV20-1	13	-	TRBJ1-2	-	CSARDVVPYGYTF	TGCAGTGCTAGAGACGTCGTGCCCTATGGCTACACCTTC
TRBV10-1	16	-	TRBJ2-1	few	CASSDSGTFGYNEQFF	TGCGCCAGCAGTGACTCCGGGACTTTTGGGTACAATGAGCAGTTCTTC
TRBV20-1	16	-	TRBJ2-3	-	CSARGGAGTGTDTQYF	TGCAGTGCTAGAGGCGGGGCGGGGACGGGCACAGATACGCAGTATTTT
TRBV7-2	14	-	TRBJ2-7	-	CASSITGGEAEQYF	TGTGCCAGTAGCATCACAGGGGGGGAGGCCGAGCAGTACTTC
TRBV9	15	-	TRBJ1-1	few	CASSVGGLRGAEAFF	TGTGCCAGCAGCGTAGGGGGACTAAGGGGGGCTGAAGCTTTCTTT
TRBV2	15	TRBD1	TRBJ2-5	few	CASSEDQGALETQYF	TGTGCCAGCAGTGAAGACCAGGGGGCCCTGGAGACCCAGTACTTC
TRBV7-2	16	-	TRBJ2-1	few	CASSTLAGSPNNEQFF	TGTGCCAGCAGCACCTTAGCTGGATCCCCAAACAATGAGCAGTTCTTC
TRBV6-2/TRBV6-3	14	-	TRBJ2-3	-	CASSYQDHTDTQYF	TGTGCCAGCAGTTATCAGGACCACACAGATACGCAGTATTTT
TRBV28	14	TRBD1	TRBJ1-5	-	CAIKDRYHGQPQHF	TGTGCCATCAAGGACAGGTATCATGGTCAGCCCCAGCATTTT
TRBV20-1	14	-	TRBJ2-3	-	CSATDRVRTDTQYF	TGCAGTGCCACCGACCGGGTCCGCACAGATACGCAGTATTTT
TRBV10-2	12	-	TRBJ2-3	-	CASSLRGDTQCF	TGCGCCAGCAGTCTCCGCGGAGATACGCAGTGTTTT
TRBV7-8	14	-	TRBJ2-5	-	CASIPLGERETQYF	TGTGCCAGCATCCCCCTAGGTGAACGAGAGACCCAGTACTTC
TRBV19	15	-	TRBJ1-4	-	CASSMSITTNEKLFF	TGTGCCAGTAGTATGTCGATAACAACTAATGAAAAACTGTTTTTT
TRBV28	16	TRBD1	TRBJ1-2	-	CASSKLRGQTNYGYTF	TGTGCCAGCAGTAAACTAAGGGGACAGACTAACTATGGCTACACCTTC
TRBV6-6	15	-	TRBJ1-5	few	CASSYESGFNQPQHF	TGTGCCAGCAGTTACGAATCGGGGTTCAATCAGCCCCAGCATTTT
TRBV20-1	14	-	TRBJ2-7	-	CSARSAREAYEQYF	TGCAGTGCACGGTCGGCCAGGGAGGCCTACGAGCAGTACTTC
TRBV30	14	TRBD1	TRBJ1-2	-	CAWTGRGPNYGYTF	TGTGCCTGGACTGGTAGGGGGCCGAACTATGGCTACACCTTC
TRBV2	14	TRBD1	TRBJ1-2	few	CASSSGTGARGYTF	TGTGCCAGCAGTTCCGGGACAGGGGCGCGGGGCTACACCTTC
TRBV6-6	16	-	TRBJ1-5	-	CASSPGTEYSNQPQHF	TGTGCCAGCAGTCCCGGGACGGAGTATAGCAATCAGCCCCAGCATTTT
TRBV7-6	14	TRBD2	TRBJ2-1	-	CASSPSPSGGKQFF	TGTGCCAGCAGCCCAAGCCCTAGCGGGGGAAAGCAGTTCTTC
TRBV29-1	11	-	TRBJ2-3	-	CSVEDRDTQYF	TGCAGCGTTGAAGATCGGGATACGCAGTATTTT
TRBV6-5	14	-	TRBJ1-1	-	CASSYSAGFTEAFF	TGTGCCAGCAGTTACTCGGCAGGGTTCACTGAAGCTTTCTTT
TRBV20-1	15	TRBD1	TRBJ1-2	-	CSARDPGQSNYGYTF	TGCAGTGCTAGAGATCCGGGACAGTCCAATTATGGCTACACCTTC
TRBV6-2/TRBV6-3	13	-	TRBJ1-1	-	CASRRGTGSEAFF	TGTGCCAGCAGAAGGGGTACAGGGAGTGAAGCTTTCTTT
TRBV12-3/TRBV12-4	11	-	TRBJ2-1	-	CASSFHNEQFF	TGTGCCAGCAGTTTCCACAATGAGCAGTTCTTC
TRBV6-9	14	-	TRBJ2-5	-	CASSPATVQETQYF	TGTGCCAGCAGTCCCGCGACAGTCCAAGAGACCCAGTACTTC
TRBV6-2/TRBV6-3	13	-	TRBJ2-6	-	CATKNSGANVLTF	TGTGCCACCAAGAACTCTGGGGCCAACGTCCTGACTTTC
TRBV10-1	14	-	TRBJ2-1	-	CASSDRTAYNEQFF	TGCGCCAGCAGTGATAGGACAGCATACAATGAGCAGTTCTTC
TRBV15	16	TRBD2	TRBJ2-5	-	CATTAGVAGDSETQYF	TGTGCCACCACAGCCGGGGTCGCGGGAGACTCGGAGACCCAGTACTTC
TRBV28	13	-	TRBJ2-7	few	CASGPYRAHEQYF	TGTGCCAGCGGGCCGTACAGGGCCCACGAGCAGTACTTC
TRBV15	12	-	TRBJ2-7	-	CATSTREGPKYF	TGTGCCACCAGCACACGGGAAGGACCCAAGTACTTC
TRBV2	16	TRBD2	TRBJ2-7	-	CASSAGLAGRPYEQYF	TGTGCCAGCAGTGCAGGACTAGCGGGTAGACCCTACGAGCAGTACTTC
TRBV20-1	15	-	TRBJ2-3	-	CSASQPSGLADTQYF	TGCAGTGCTAGCCAGCCCAGTGGTCTTGCAGATACGCAGTATTTT
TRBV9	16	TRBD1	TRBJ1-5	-	CASSDQPGTGLVPQHF	TGTGCCAGCAGTGATCAGCCCGGGACAGGGCTTGTGCCCCAGCATTTT
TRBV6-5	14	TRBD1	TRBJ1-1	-	CASSIDAGGTEAFF	TGTGCCAGCAGTATTGATGCAGGGGGAACTGAAGCTTTCTTT
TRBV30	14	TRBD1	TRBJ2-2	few	CAWGGQGHTGELFF	TGTGCCTGGGGAGGACAGGGTCACACCGGGGAGCTGTTTTTT
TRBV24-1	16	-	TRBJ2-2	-	CATVGTPASYTGEPFF	TGTGCCACAGTCGGGACGCCGGCTAGTTACACCGGGGAGCCGTTTTTT